The T cell receptor beta chain under discussion was sequenced for a study of metastatic and nonmetastatic thyroid tumors. Study context: Comparison of repertoires was carried out across blood and tumor or nodule tissue from malignant and benign thyroid patients.

Ten or more counts support this clone. What it binds is unknown. Original processing notes: Between-group CDR3 differences, defined by clinicopathological status, yielded a distant-metastasis classifier for papillary thyroid cancer. Via MiXCR, TCRdb re-called the PCR reads. The V and J calls here are based on TCRdb, not the publication. The sample lists about 20,000 clones; about 40% were seen once. Whole-study results and caveats: Significantly greater TCR beta diversity was reportedly found in malignant thyroid tumors than in benign nodules (in blood and tumor).

From germline, CDR1 is SEHNR and CDR2 FQNEAQ (reference sequence). This CDR3 has 13 residues. V lost 2 bases and J 2 bases, leaving 7 bases between the germline ends. None of the patients had undergone any treatment ahead of thyroid surgery. Sequencing was performed on blood. The rearrangement joins TRBV7-9 to TRBJ2-7; D is undetermined. This TCR derives from a male donor with papillary thyroid cancer or a benign thyroid nodule (not recorded which). Some clones in this sample may be carry-over from other donors' samples. The chain's CDR3 is CASSLIGPYEQYF. The CDR3, as DNA: TGTGCCAGCAGCTTAATAGGGCCCTACGAGCAGTACTTC.